The 5 T cell receptor beta chains below were found in one sample sequenced in a study of cytomegalovirus exposure and HLA in healthy donors. The PCR used 60 Vbeta and 13 Jbeta primers. The table came from immunoSEQ multiplex PCR; TCRdb's copy has only in-frame clones and leaves some out. The sample has roughly 200,000 clones, 85% to 90% seen once. Sequenced material: PBMCs. Every receptor here comes from a man in his thirties or forties in good health and CMV-seronegative.

The chain carries TRBV28 and TRBJ2-7, with 7 positions matching TRBD1. V lost 5 bases and J lost 3; bases outside the gene matches: 7. Germline CDR1 and CDR2: MDHEN and SYDVKM. The CDR3 has 14 residues. The CDR3, as DNA: TGTGCCAGCAGTCCCCGACAGGGTTACTACGAGCAGTACTTC. Amino acid sequence: CASSPRQGYYEQYF.

V is TRBV28 and J is TRBJ1-1, with D uncertain. Per germline, CDR1 MDHEN and CDR2 SYDVKM. The CDR3 is made up of 12 amino acids. V was clipped by 8 bases and J by 0 bases, with 7 bases between them. CDR3 nucleotide sequence: TGTGCCAGCTCTTTAGTGAACACTGAAGCTTTCTTT. Translated: CASSLVNTEAFF.

The V call is TRBV7-5, the J call TRBJ2-7; the DNA was not used to check the table's D call, TRBD2. TRBV7-5 is deemed a pseudogene. The CDR3 consists of 18 residues. The DNA for the CDR3 is TGTGCCAGAAGGCTTATAGGGATGCGGGCCACCTTCAATTACGAGCAGTACTTC. As protein: CARRLIGMRATFNYEQYF.

The V gene is TRBV7-6, the J gene TRBJ2-1, with D perhaps matching TRBD1 (6 bases). CDR1 is SGHVS, CDR2 FNYEAQ, per germline. There are 16 residues in the CDR3. V lost 1 base to trimming and J lost 3 bases, with 13 bases between them. CDR3 DNA: TGTGCCAGCAGCTTAGATGCGACAGGACGCTACAATGAGCAGTTCTTC. This encodes CASSLDATGRYNEQFF. Based on the CDR3 plus reference TRBV7-6 and TRBJ2-1, the full variable domain is GAGVSQSPRYKVTKRGQDVALRCDPISGHVSLYWYRQALGQGPEFLTYFNYEAQQDKSGLPNDRFSAERPEGSISTLTIQRTEQRDSAMYRCASSLDATGRYNEQFFGPGTRLTVL.

The chain employs TRBV5-1 and TRBJ2-3; 7 positions match TRBD2. J lost 2 bases, V lost 4 bases, and 13 bases had no gene match. This CDR3 spans 17 amino acids. Germline assignment: CDR1 SGHRS and CDR2 YFSETQ. CDR3 bases: TGCGCCAGCAGCGAAGGATATTCGGGGGGAATCACAGATACGCAGTATTTT. Translated: CASSEGYSGGITDTQYF.